The 7 T cell receptor beta chains reported below all come from one sample, sequenced in a study of blood T cell repertoires in COVID-19. The table came from immunoSEQ multiplex PCR; TCRdb's copy has only in-frame clones and leaves some out. This sample has about 160,000 clones, with roughly 78% found just once. Input material: peripheral blood. These TCRs come from a woman in her sixties with COVID-19, enrolled during active disease.

The chain combines TRBV4-1 with TRBJ2-3, with 9 bases matching TRBD1. Germline trimming cut 0 bases from V and 5 bases from J; bases unmatched to any gene: 9. CDR1 and CDR2 from the germline V gene are MGHRA and YSYEKL. There are 17 residues in the CDR3. The CDR3: CASSQELGDRVKDTQYF. DNA for the CDR3: TGCGCCAGCAGCCAAGAACTAGGGGACAGGGTGAAAGATACGCAGTATTTT.

This clone occurred once. The rearrangement uses TRBV7-6 and TRBJ2-3, with 10 bases aligning to TRBD2. The J segment lost 2 bases and the V segment lost 1 base, leaving 3 bases of the junction unmatched. The CDR3 totals 16 residues. The germline V gene has CDR1 SGHVS and CDR2 FNYEAQ. The CDR3 reads CASSLGTSGPTDTQYF. DNA of the CDR3: TGTGCCAGCAGCTTAGGGACTAGCGGACCCACAGATACGCAGTATTTT.

Only one count was recorded for this clone. The chain links TRBV10-2 to TRBJ2-7, with 9 bases aligning to TRBD1. Germline V gene sequence: CDR1 WSHSY, CDR2 SAAADI. The CDR3 runs 12 residues. The CDR3 sequence is CASSARGTGWNV. CDR3 coding DNA: TGCGCCAGCAGTGCCAGAGGGACAGGGTGGAACGTC.

The chain links TRBV5-1 to TRBJ1-5, with D hard to call. Trimming pared 4 bases from V and 4 bases from J, leaving 12 bases between. CDR1 and CDR2 (germline): SGHRS, YFSETQ. The CDR3 runs 14 residues. CDR3 amino acids: CASSVDGSNQPQHF. The CDR3, as DNA: TGCGCCAGCAGCGTAGACGGGAGTAATCAGCCCCAGCATTTT.

The gene calls are TRBV30 and TRBJ2-1; a possible D gene is TRBD1 (5 bases). V was clipped by 4 bases and J by 7 bases, with 17 bases between them. The CDR3 totals 14 residues. Germline V lookup: CDR1 GTSNPN, CDR2 SVGIG (reference sequence). The CDR3 sequence: CAWTLPTRVNEQFF. CDR3 DNA sequence: TGTGCCTGGACCCTCCCCACCAGGGTTAATGAGCAGTTCTTC.

The rearrangement joins TRBV7-8 to TRBJ2-7, with 12 bases lining up with TRBD1. In germline, CDR1 is SGHVS, CDR2 FQNEAQ. The CDR3 contains 15 residues. V was pared by 5 bases and J by 4 bases, with 6 bases of the junction left unmatched. The chain's CDR3 is CASSAPGQGAYEQYF. Here the CDR3 DNA reads TGTGCCAGCAGCGCCCCGGGACAGGGGGCATACGAGCAGTACTTC.

This clone was counted a few times. This rearrangement joins TRBV19 to TRBJ1-5, with D perhaps TRBD1 (5 bases). Germline values: CDR1 LNHDA, CDR2 SQIVND (reference sequence). This CDR3 comprises 14 residues. Trimming shortened V by 6 bases and J by 4 bases, and 13 bases separated the two germline ends. CDR3 sequence (DNA): TGTGCCAGTAGCGTCGGGGGGGAAAATCAGCCCCAGCATTTT. Translation: CASSVGGENQPQHF.